These 32 T cell receptor beta chains share one sample of origin, sequenced in a study of shared clonotypes between healthy human individuals. Sequencing used immunoSEQ multiplex PCR; TCRdb keeps in-frame clones, though not all of them. The profile shows approximately 1.1 million clones, 78% of them singletons. Sequences were obtained from memory CD4+ T cells from PBMCs. As to subset: CD45RA-negative fraction. The receptors derive from a man between 18 and 35 years old in good health. Some clones in this sample may be carry-over from other donors' samples.

This chain links TRBV28 with TRBJ1-5; 7 positions agree with TRBD1. The CDR3 has 12 amino acids. The V and J ends lost 6 bases and 16 bases, in that order; junction bases with no gene match: 12. The germline CDR1 and CDR2 sequences are MDHEN and SYDVKM. CDR3: CASSPEGRGAHF. The CDR3 coding sequence is TGTGCCAGCAGCCCCGAGGGCAGGGGGGCACATTTT.

About this clone: One end of the junction is discordant with germline, which a read error may explain. The rearrangement uses TRBV5-8 and TRBJ2-5; TRBD1 matches 8 bases. CDR3 size: 14 residues. Germline V lookup: CDR1 SGHTS, CDR2 YDEGEE. CDR3 sequence reads: CASSLGQARETQYF. The CDR3 DNA sequence: TGTGCCAGCAGTTTGGGACAGGCGCGAGAGACCCAGTACTTC.

V and J are TRBV6-1 and TRBJ2-5; a possible D gene is TRBD2 (5 bases). Trimming left V 0 bases short and J 9 bases short, with 14 bases between. Looked up from germline, CDR1 is MNHNS and CDR2 is SASEGT. CDR3 length: 14 amino acids. This chain's CDR3 is CASSEAGAMIPQYF. CDR3 in DNA: TGTGCCAGCAGTGAAGCGGGAGCGATGATCCCCCAGTACTTC.

The J gene is TRBJ1-1, the V gene TRBV2, with D hard to call. CDR3 length equals 15 residues. Germline CDR1 reads SNHLY; CDR2 reads FYNNEI. V was shortened by 3 bases and J by 4 bases, with 15 bases between the two germline ends. CDR3 nucleotides: TGTGCCAGCAGTGACAGGCGGGGTTTGGGCACTGAAGCTTTCTTT. Its translation is CASSDRRGLGTEAFF.

This chain links TRBV30 with TRBJ2-1; no reliable D call. Looked up from germline, CDR1 is GTSNPN and CDR2 is SVGIG (reference sequence). The CDR3 is 15 residues long. V was shortened by 3 bases and J by 7 bases, with 19 bases between the two germline ends. CDR3 residues: CAWSKLGPMGNEQFF. The CDR3 DNA sequence: TGTGCCTGGAGCAAATTAGGGCCAATGGGGAATGAGCAGTTCTTC.

This chain connects TRBV11-2 to TRBJ1-2, with D perhaps matching TRBD1 (6 bases). Trimming took 0 bases from V and 2 from J, leaving 7 bases between them. CDR3 length: 14 residues. Germline V lookup: CDR1 SGHAT, CDR2 FQNNGV. The CDR3 DNA sequence: TGTGCCAGCAGCTTAGAGGGACAAAACTATGGCTACACCTTC. Its protein product is CASSLEGQNYGYTF.

The chain combines TRBV7-3 with TRBJ2-7; D gene unclear. Germline CDR1 SGHTA, CDR2 FQGTGA. Between the trimmed V and J ends, which lost 9 bases and 2 bases, there was a span of 11 bases. The length of the CDR3 is 12 residues. The CDR3 spells CASLDGTYEQYF. Here the CDR3 DNA reads TGTGCCAGTTTGGACGGTACCTACGAGCAGTACTTC.

This rearrangement joins TRBV4-1 to TRBJ1-1; possibly TRBD1 for D (5 bases). Trimming took 4 bases from V and 1 from J, leaving 10 bases between them. The CDR3 contains 14 residues. CDR1 and CDR2 from the germline V gene are MGHRA and YSYEKL. CDR3 sequence (DNA): TGCGCCAGCAGCCTGGGGGGAGGGAACACTGAAGCTTTCTTT. As protein: CASSLGGGNTEAFF.

The chain has TRBV4-3 and TRBJ2-7, with 9 bases aligning to TRBD2. Germline V CDR1 and CDR2: LGHNA, YSLEER. V lost 2 bases and J lost 5; bases outside the gene matches: 7. The length of the CDR3 is 15 residues. CDR3 in DNA: TGCGCCAGCAGCCAATTTAGCGGGGGAAACAACGAGCAGTACTTC. Its protein is CASSQFSGGNNEQYF.

The chain carries TRBV25-1 and TRBJ1-5; D may be TRBD1 (5 bases). The germline V gene encodes CDR1 MGHDK and CDR2 SYGVNS. This CDR3 comprises 12 residues. V was trimmed by 4 bases and J by 11 bases, leaving 12 bases between them. CDR3 sequence (DNA): TGTGCCAGCAGTGGACAGAAAGGGGCCCAGCATTTT. Its protein is CASSGQKGAQHF.

This clone was detected only a few times. V is TRBV18 and J is TRBJ1-1; no definite D call. The germline V gene has CDR1 KGHSH and CDR2 LQKENI. Trimming removed 6 bases from V and 4 bases from J, with 9 bases in between. CDR3 length: 12 residues. The CDR3 here is CASSHDGTEAFF. CDR3 DNA: TGTGCCAGCTCCCACGATGGCACTGAAGCTTTCTTT. The variable domain in full, completed from reference TRBV18 and TRBJ1-1, reads NAGVMQNPRHLVRRRGQEARLRCSPMKGHSHVYWYRQLPEEGLKFMVYLQKENIIDESGMPKERFSAEFPKEGPSILRIQQVVRGDSAAYFCASSHDGTEAFFGQGTRLTVV.

This chain joins TRBV9 and TRBJ1-5; D is undetermined. The CDR3 runs to 13 residues. CDR1 and CDR2 from the germline V gene are SGDLS and YYNGEE. V was shortened by 0 bases and J by 5 bases, with 6 bases between the two germline ends. The CDR3 sequence is CASSVVQYQPQHF. The CDR3 nucleotides are TGTGCCAGCAGCGTAGTTCAGTATCAGCCCCAGCATTTT.

This clone appeared many times. The chain is built from TRBV10-3 and TRBJ1-3; D not resolved. This CDR3 has 14 amino acids. Germline V gene sequence: CDR1 ENHRY, CDR2 SYGVKD. Between the trimmed V and J ends, which lost 6 bases and 0 bases, there was a span of 9 bases. The CDR3 sequence is CAIRTTGSGNTIYF. CDR3 DNA: TGTGCCATCAGGACGACCGGCTCTGGAAACACCATATATTTT.

V and J are TRBV28 and TRBJ2-2, with 7 bases fitting TRBD1. This CDR3 comprises 16 residues. Germline values: CDR1 MDHEN, CDR2 SYDVKM. V was clipped by 3 bases and J by 0 bases; unmatched bases: 4. The CDR3 sequence is CASSFRQGANTGELFF. CDR3 bases: TGTGCCAGCAGTTTCCGGCAGGGGGCGAACACCGGGGAGCTGTTTTTT.

The J gene is TRBJ1-3, the V gene TRBV7-2; possibly TRBD1 for D (5 bases). CDR1 is SGHTA and CDR2 is FQGNSA in the germline V gene. This CDR3 comprises 14 residues. Trimming left V 2 bases short and J 3 bases short, with 8 bases between. Written as DNA, the CDR3 is TGTGCCAGCAGCTTATGGGGGGGTGGAAACACCATATATTTT. This encodes CASSLWGGGNTIYF.

This clone has just a few counts. CDR3 nucleotide sequence: TGTGCCAGCAGTCCCAAAGAGGGAGGGCCCTACGAGCAGTACTTC. Its protein product is CASSPKEGGPYEQYF. The V call is TRBV27, the J call TRBJ2-7, with 7 bases fitting TRBD2. Germline-derived CDR1 and CDR2 are MNHEY and SMNVEV (reference sequence). The CDR3 spans 15 residues. Unmatched junction bases numbered 9, after V lost 5 bases and J lost 2 bases.

Concerning this clone itself: This same CDR3 is encoded by further DNA sequences in the sample. V gene TRBV7-9 combines with J gene TRBJ2-5; 7 nucleotides line up with TRBD2. The ends lost 3 bases at V and 4 bases at J; junction bases unmatched: 2. This CDR3 comprises 13 residues. CDR1 is SEHNR, CDR2 FQNEAQ, per germline (reference sequence). This chain's CDR3 is CASSLAGVETQYF. CDR3 in DNA: TGTGCCAGCAGCTTGGCGGGAGTAGAGACCCAGTACTTC. The full variable domain, its missing parts supplied by reference TRBV7-9 and TRBJ2-5, is DTGVSQNPRHKITKRGQNVTFRCDPISEHNRLYWYRQTLGQGPEFLTYFQNEAQLEKSRLLSDRFSAERPKGSFSTLEIQRTEQGDSAMYLCASSLAGVETQYFGPGTRLLVL.

The chain carries TRBV10-3 and TRBJ2-7; 12 bases map to TRBD2. From germline, CDR1 is ENHRY and CDR2 SYGVKD. After removal of 0 bases from V and 4 bases from J, the junction contained 4 bases not matched to a gene. This CDR3 region has 16 residues. The CDR3 DNA follows: TGTGCCATCAGTGAGTCGACTAGCGGGAGTCTTTACGAGCAGTACTTC. It translates to CAISESTSGSLYEQYF.

This chain joins TRBV7-2 and TRBJ2-1; TRBD2 matches 11 bases. CDR3 length equals 15 residues. The germline V gene encodes CDR1 SGHTA and CDR2 FQGNSA. Trimming took 6 bases from V and 9 from J; bases not matched to a gene: 10. Here the CDR3 DNA reads TGTGCCAGCAGGGAGGGTAGCGGGAGGGCAAGTGAGCAGTTCTTC. This codes for CASREGSGRASEQFF.

The chain couples TRBV29-1 to TRBJ1-1, with 7 bases that match TRBD1. With V trimmed by 0 bases and J by 6 bases, 7 bases remained unmatched. CDR1 is SQVTM and CDR2 is ANQGSEA in the germline V gene. The CDR3 totals 14 residues. This CDR3 reads CSVEDKTTGSEAFF. CDR3 DNA sequence: TGCAGCGTTGAAGACAAAACGACAGGGTCTGAAGCTTTCTTT.

CDR3 coding DNA: TGTGCCAGCAGCTTAGAGACAGGGGTCGAGCAGTACTTC. It translates to CASSLETGVEQYF. The chain has TRBV11-1 and TRBJ2-7; 8 nucleotides agree with TRBD1. The CDR3 runs to 13 residues. In germline, CDR1 is SGHAT, CDR2 FQDESV (reference sequence). Unmatched junction bases numbered 2, after V lost 1 base and J lost 6 bases.

This chain connects TRBV2 to TRBJ1-1; D not certain. CDR3 length: 12 residues. Trimming took 7 bases from V and 5 from J, leaving 11 bases between them. Germline V CDR1 and CDR2: SNHLY, FYNNEI. CDR3 nucleotides: TGTGCCAGCACTAATATGGGGACTGAAGCTTTCTTT. Its translation is CASTNMGTEAFF.

The gene calls are TRBV7-3 and TRBJ1-1; D gene ambiguous. The CDR3 is 15 amino acids. V lost 1 base, J lost 6 bases, and 15 bases lay in between. The V gene's germline CDR1 is SGHTA and CDR2 FQGTGA. DNA for the CDR3: TGTGCCAGCAGCTTAAATGGGCAGCCCGGATCTGAAGCTTTCTTT. Encoded protein: CASSLNGQPGSEAFF. Supplemented by reference TRBV7-3 and TRBJ1-1, the full variable domain reads GAGVSQTPSNKVTEKGKYVELRCDPISGHTALYWYRQSLGQGPEFLIYFQGTGAADDSGLPNDRFFAVRPEGSVSTLKIQRTERGDSAVYLCASSLNGQPGSEAFFGQGTRLTVV.

The V and J genes are TRBV28 and TRBJ1-5; a possible D gene is TRBD1 (6 bases). The CDR3 length is 18 residues. Germline CDR1 is MDHEN and CDR2 is SYDVKM. Between the trimmed V and J ends, which lost 2 bases and 4 bases, there was a span of 21 bases. The CDR3 DNA is TGTGCCAGCAGTTTAGGGGCAGTGGGAGGAGGGGGTAATCAGCCCCAGCATTTT. The encoded protein is CASSLGAVGGGGNQPQHF.

This clone occurred once. The chain joins TRBV30 to TRBJ2-7, with D unresolved. V lost 4 bases to trimming and J lost 4 bases, with 20 bases between them. Germline loops: CDR1 GTSNPN, CDR2 SVGIG (reference sequence). CDR3 length equals 15 residues. CDR3 sequence: CAWKSWRPGAYEQYF. The CDR3 DNA sequence: TGTGCCTGGAAATCATGGCGTCCAGGAGCGTACGAGCAGTACTTC. Variable domain in full (rest from reference TRBV30 and TRBJ2-7): SQTIHQWPATLVQPVGSPLSLECTVEGTSNPNLYWYRQAAGRGLQLLFYSVGIGQISSEVPQNLSASRPQDRQFILSSKKLLLSDSGFYLCAWKSWRPGAYEQYFGPGTRLTVT.

CDR3 DNA: TGCGCCAGCAGCCAGGCAGGGTCCGGGAATACTGAAGCTTTCTTT. Amino acids: CASSQAGSGNTEAFF. The V and J genes are TRBV5-1 and TRBJ1-1; tentatively, D is TRBD1 (5 bases). The CDR3 extends over 15 amino acids. The germline V gene has CDR1 SGHRS and CDR2 YFSETQ. Trimming removed 4 bases at V and 5 bases at J, with 18 bases between.

The V call is TRBV7-3, the J call TRBJ1-5, with D unclear. The CDR3 loop spans 11 amino acids. Trimming took 3 bases from V and 6 from J, leaving 3 bases between them. Per the germline V gene, CDR1 is SGHTA and CDR2 is FQGTGA. The CDR3 sequence is CASSLGQPQHF. CDR3 DNA: TGTGCCAGCAGCTTGGGTCAGCCCCAGCATTTT.

This clone was seen a few times. CDR3 residues: CAISESWQNTEAFF. In nucleotides, the CDR3 is TGTGCCATCAGTGAGTCGTGGCAGAACACTGAAGCTTTCTTT. This chain uses TRBV10-3 with TRBJ1-1; D is unresolved. The V gene lost 0 bases and the J gene lost 1 base, with 6 bases spanning the gap. This CDR3 comprises 14 residues. Germline V gives CDR1 ENHRY, CDR2 SYGVKD.

The CDR3 protein is CSPGKAEAFF. CDR3 bases: TGCAGCCCCGGGAAGGCTGAAGCTTTCTTT. This chain joins TRBV20-1 and TRBJ1-1; D unclear. Per germline, CDR1 DFQATT and CDR2 SNEGSKA (reference sequence). This CDR3 contains 10 residues.

This clone was recorded once. The junction departs from the called germline gene at one end, perhaps through a read error. The chain is built from TRBV4-1 and TRBJ1-1, with D possibly being TRBD1 (5 bases). CDR3 length: 13 residues. Germline V gene data show CDR1 as MGHRA and CDR2 as YSYEKL. In DNA, the CDR3 is TGCGCCAGCAGCCCGACAGACCCCGCTATTTCGCATTTT. It is translated as CASSPTDPAISHF.

The chain couples TRBV7-8 to TRBJ2-7, with 10 bases identical to TRBD2. After removal of 5 bases from V and 2 bases from J, the junction contained 6 bases not matched to a gene. This CDR3 spans 15 amino acids. CDR1 is SGHVS and CDR2 is FQNEAQ in the germline V gene. The CDR3 loop is CASSLTSGITYEQYF. The DNA of the CDR3 is TGTGCCAGCAGCCTAACTAGCGGGATTACCTACGAGCAGTACTTC.

CDR3 coding DNA: TGTGCCAGCAGCAGTCCGAACTATGGCTACACCTTC. Amino acid sequence: CASSSPNYGYTF. The gene calls are TRBV6-5 and TRBJ1-2; no definite D call. The germline V and J ends were trimmed by 6 bases and 2 bases, with 7 bases remaining between them. The CDR3 is made up of 12 amino acids. Germline V CDR1 and CDR2: MNHEY, SVGAGI.